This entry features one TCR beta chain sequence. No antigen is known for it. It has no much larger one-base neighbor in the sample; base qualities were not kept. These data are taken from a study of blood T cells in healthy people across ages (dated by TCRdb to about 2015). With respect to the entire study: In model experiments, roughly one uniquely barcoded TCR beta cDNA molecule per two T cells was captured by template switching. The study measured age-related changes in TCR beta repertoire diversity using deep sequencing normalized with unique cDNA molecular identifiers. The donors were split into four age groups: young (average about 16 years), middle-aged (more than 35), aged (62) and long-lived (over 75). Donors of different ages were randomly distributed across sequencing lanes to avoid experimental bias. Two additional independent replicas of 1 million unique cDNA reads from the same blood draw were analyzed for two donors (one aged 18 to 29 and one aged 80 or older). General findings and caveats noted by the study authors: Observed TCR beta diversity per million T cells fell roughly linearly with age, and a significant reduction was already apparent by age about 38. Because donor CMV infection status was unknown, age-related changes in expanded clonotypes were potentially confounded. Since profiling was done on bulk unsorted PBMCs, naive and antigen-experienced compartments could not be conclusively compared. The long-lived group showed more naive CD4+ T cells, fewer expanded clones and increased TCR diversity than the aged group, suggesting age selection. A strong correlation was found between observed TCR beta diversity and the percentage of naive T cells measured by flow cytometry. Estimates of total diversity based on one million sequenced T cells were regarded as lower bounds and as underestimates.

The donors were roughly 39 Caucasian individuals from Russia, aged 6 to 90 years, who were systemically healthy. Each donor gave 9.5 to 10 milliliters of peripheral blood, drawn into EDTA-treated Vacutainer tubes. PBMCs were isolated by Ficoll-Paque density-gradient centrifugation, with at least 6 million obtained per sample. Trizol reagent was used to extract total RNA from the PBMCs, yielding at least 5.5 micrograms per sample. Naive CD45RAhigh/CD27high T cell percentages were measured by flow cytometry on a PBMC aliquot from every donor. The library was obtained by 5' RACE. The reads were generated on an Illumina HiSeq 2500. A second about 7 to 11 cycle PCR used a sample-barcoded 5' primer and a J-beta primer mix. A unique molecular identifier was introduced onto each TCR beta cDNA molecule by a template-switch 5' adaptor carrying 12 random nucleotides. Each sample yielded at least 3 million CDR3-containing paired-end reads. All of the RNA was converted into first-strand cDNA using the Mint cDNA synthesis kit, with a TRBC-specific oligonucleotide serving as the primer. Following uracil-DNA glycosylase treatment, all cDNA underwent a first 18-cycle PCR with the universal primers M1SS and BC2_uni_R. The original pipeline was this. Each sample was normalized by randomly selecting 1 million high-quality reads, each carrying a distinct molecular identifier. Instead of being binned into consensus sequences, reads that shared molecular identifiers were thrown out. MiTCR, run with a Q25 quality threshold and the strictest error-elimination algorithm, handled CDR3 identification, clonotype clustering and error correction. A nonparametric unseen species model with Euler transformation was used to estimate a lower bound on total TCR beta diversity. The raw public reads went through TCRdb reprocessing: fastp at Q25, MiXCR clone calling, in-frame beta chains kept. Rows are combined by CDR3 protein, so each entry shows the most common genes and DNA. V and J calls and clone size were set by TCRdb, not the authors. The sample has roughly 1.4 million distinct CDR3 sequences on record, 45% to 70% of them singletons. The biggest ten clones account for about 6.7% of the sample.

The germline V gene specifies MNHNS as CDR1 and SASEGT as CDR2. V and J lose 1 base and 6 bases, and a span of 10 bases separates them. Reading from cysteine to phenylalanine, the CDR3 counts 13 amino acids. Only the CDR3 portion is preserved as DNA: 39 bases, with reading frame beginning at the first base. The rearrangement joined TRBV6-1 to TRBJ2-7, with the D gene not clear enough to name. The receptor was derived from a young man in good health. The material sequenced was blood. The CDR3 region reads CASSEGKGSEQYF. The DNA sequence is TGTGCCAGCAGTGAAGGCAAGGGCTCCGAGCAGTACTTC.